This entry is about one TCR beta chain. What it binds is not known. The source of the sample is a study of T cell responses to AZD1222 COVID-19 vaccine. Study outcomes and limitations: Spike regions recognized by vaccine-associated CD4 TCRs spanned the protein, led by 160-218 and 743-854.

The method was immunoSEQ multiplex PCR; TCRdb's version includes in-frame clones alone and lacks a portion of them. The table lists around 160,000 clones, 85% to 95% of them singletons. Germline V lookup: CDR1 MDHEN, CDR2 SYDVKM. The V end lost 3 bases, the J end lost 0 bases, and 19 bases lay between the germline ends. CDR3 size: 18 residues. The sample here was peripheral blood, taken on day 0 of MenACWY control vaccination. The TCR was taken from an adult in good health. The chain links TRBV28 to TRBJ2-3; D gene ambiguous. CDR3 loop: CASSFTFGLYSSTDTQYF. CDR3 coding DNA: TGTGCCAGCAGTTTTACTTTCGGTTTGTATTCTAGCACAGATACGCAGTATTTT.